These 18 T cell receptor beta chains were all obtained from the same sample, sequenced in a study of CD8+ T cells in alopecia areata. Treatment meaning: oral pan-JAK inhibitor, 5-10 mg twice daily. The authors extracted RNA and reverse transcribed it into cDNA as the sequencing template. Clones were sequenced by immunoSEQ multiplex PCR, and TCRdb holds only the in-frame ones, with some missing. The sample yields 200,000 to 250,000 clones, under 60% seen once. The sequenced sample was CD4+ T cells sorted from blood, obtained at week 4, from a patient treated with tofacitinib. All receptors derive from a human donor with alopecia areata.

The rearrangement links TRBV6-6 to TRBJ1-2; D is perhaps TRBD1 (5 bases). Trimming took off 10 bases at V and 8 bases at J, with 29 bases between the two ends. The V gene's germline CDR1 is MNHNY and CDR2 SVGAGI (reference sequence). This CDR3 region has 16 residues. The CDR3 DNA sequence: TGTGCCACCGCGCGAGGCTCTTTACATAAGGGGCAGGGCTACACCTTC. Translation gives CATARGSLHKGQGYTF.

This chain uses TRBV7-2 with TRBJ1-6; TRBD1 matches at 8 bases. V dropped 4 bases and J dropped 10; count of bases not matched to a gene: 6. The CDR3 spans 14 residues. Looked up from germline, CDR1 is SGHTA and CDR2 is FQGNSA. The CDR3 loop reads CASSSDRDRSPLHF. CDR3 DNA sequence: TGTGCCAGCAGCTCGGACAGGGACCGATCACCCCTCCACTTT. Drawing the rest from reference TRBV7-2 and TRBJ1-6, the complete variable domain is GAGVSQSPSNKVTEKGKDVELRCDPISGHTALYWYRQSLGQGLEFLIYFQGNSAPDKSGLPSDRFSAERTGGSVSTLTIQRTQQEDSAVYLCASSSDRDRSPLHFGNGTRLTVT.

The gene calls are TRBV14 and TRBJ2-3; D call uncertain. There are 13 residues in the CDR3. From germline, CDR1 is SGHDN and CDR2 FVKESK. The germline V and J ends were trimmed by 0 bases and 5 bases, with 6 bases remaining between them. CDR3 loop: CASSQDLRDTQYF. CDR3 coding DNA: TGTGCCAGCAGCCAAGATCTGAGAGATACGCAGTATTTT.

This clone was seen only once. The chain has TRBV4-3 and TRBJ2-7; 10 bases match TRBD2. The CDR3 loop spans 13 amino acids. From germline, CDR1 is LGHNA and CDR2 YSLEER. The ends lost 8 bases at V and 6 bases at J; junction bases unmatched: 7. The CDR3 region is CASGLAGAPEQYF. The CDR3 DNA sequence: TGCGCCAGCGGCCTAGCGGGGGCCCCCGAGCAGTACTTC.

The chain uses TRBV30 and TRBJ1-6, with TRBD1 matching 7 bases. The junction had 4 bases not matched to a gene; V was cut back by 2 bases and J by 0 bases. The CDR3 is made up of 16 amino acids. The V gene's germline CDR1 is GTSNPN and CDR2 SVGIG (reference sequence). CDR3 nucleotide sequence: TGTGCCTGGAGTCGGGACAGCCTCTCCTATAATTCACCCCTCCACTTT. Its translation is CAWSRDSLSYNSPLHF.

The chain couples TRBV27 to TRBJ2-3, with D possibly TRBD2 on 6 matching bases. The germline V gene encodes CDR1 MNHEY and CDR2 SMNVEV (reference sequence). Trimming took 5 bases from V and 6 from J, leaving 15 bases between them. The CDR3 is made up of 14 amino acids. DNA of the CDR3: TGTGCCAGCAGTATACGGGACTCCGCGGATACGCAGTATTTT. Translating gives CASSIRDSADTQYF.

The chain is built from TRBV6-5 and TRBJ2-7; 7 bases are a match to TRBD2. The ends lost 6 bases at V and 6 bases at J; junction bases unmatched: 8. Per the germline V gene, CDR1 is MNHEY and CDR2 is SVGAGI. The length of the CDR3 is 13 residues. The CDR3 bases are TGTGCCAGCAGCCTGGAGGCGGGGGTCGAGCAGTACTTC. Translated, it gives CASSLEAGVEQYF.

This chain joins TRBV25-1 and TRBJ1-2; D not certain. CDR1 and CDR2 (germline): MGHDK, SYGVNS. This CDR3 has 14 amino acids. The V end lost 4 bases, the J end lost 4 bases, and 13 bases lay between the germline ends. The CDR3 nucleotides read TGTGCCAGCAGTGGCCCCCTTAGTTCCTATGGCTACACCTTC. Amino acids: CASSGPLSSYGYTF.

V and J are TRBV4-2 and TRBJ2-4, with no clear D. The CDR3 is made up of 15 amino acids. The V end lost 2 bases, the J end lost 7 bases, and 15 bases lay between the germline ends. Germline V gives CDR1 LGHNA, CDR2 YNFKEQ. Here the CDR3 reads CASSQLESGGNIQYF. CDR3 DNA: TGTGCCAGCAGCCAACTTGAGAGTGGCGGTAACATTCAGTACTTC.

The J gene is TRBJ1-1, the V gene TRBV29-1; the D gene is possibly TRBD1 (6 bases). V lost 5 bases to trimming and J lost 2 bases, with 12 bases between them. The V gene's germline CDR1 is SQVTM and CDR2 ANQGSEA. The CDR3 totals 13 residues. The CDR3 here is CSVQGWGNTEAFF. The CDR3 region has the DNA TGCAGCGTTCAGGGGTGGGGCAACACTGAAGCTTTCTTT.

The chain combines TRBV25-1 with TRBJ2-5; D is possibly TRBD1 (5 bases). The last part of the DNA fits TRBJ2-7 better; the J call may be wrong. CDR1 and CDR2 from the germline V gene are MGHDK and SYGVNS. This CDR3 is 12 amino acids long. The CDR3 loop is CASRQDTYEQYF. In DNA, the CDR3 is TGTGCCAGCAGACAGGATACCTACGAGCAGTACTTC.

J is TRBJ2-1 and V is TRBV29-1, with TRBD2 identical over 10 bases. CDR3 length: 15 residues. Germline V lookup: CDR1 SQVTM, CDR2 ANQGSEA. The V gene end was trimmed by 6 bases and the J gene end by 10 bases; junction bases not matched to a gene: 15. The CDR3 bases are TGCAGCGTGGCTACCCTAGCGGGGGCCTCGCAGGAGCAGTTCTTC. Protein sequence: CSVATLAGASQEQFF.

The chain recombines TRBV7-6 with TRBJ1-1; the D gene is possibly TRBD1 (5 bases). There are 13 residues in the CDR3. Germline CDR1 and CDR2: SGHVS and FNYEAQ. V gave up 2 bases and J gave up 4 bases, with 8 bases separating them. CDR3: CASSLSQGTEAFF. CDR3 DNA sequence: TGTGCCAGCAGCTTATCCCAGGGCACTGAAGCTTTCTTT.

CDR3 region: CASSHGTVETQYF. DNA of the CDR3: TGTGCCAGCAGCCACGGGACAGTGGAGACCCAGTACTTC. The chain couples TRBV28 to TRBJ2-5, with 7 bases fitting TRBD1. This CDR3 comprises 13 residues. Germline V CDR1 and CDR2: MDHEN, SYDVKM. V shed 6 bases, J shed 5 bases, and the junction held 6 bases outside the gene matches.

V gene TRBV29-1 combines with J gene TRBJ1-4, with no clear D. With 6 bases removed from V and 5 bases from J, the gap between germline ends came to 10 bases. Germline CDR1 is SQVTM and CDR2 is ANQGSEA. The CDR3 is 12 amino acids. The CDR3 bases are TGCAGCGTGCGGATGAAAAATGAAAAACTGTTTTTT. It codes for CSVRMKNEKLFF.

The chain couples TRBV5-1 to TRBJ2-2; the D is unclear. The CDR3 is 11 amino acids. V was trimmed by 2 bases and J by 6 bases, leaving 2 bases between them. CDR1 SGHRS and CDR2 YFSETQ come from the germline V gene. CDR3 protein: CASSFSGELFF. The CDR3 region has the DNA TGCGCCAGCAGCTTCTCCGGGGAGCTGTTTTTT.

The rearrangement uses TRBV2 and TRBJ2-3; tentatively, D is TRBD1 or TRBD2 (5 bases each). Germline V gene lookup returns CDR1 SNHLY and CDR2 FYNNEI. Trimming left V 6 bases short and J 1 base short, with 14 bases between. There are 15 residues in the CDR3. The CDR3: CASSPAGRRTDTQYF. The CDR3 nucleotides are TGTGCCAGCAGCCCCGCAGGGAGACGCACAGATACGCAGTATTTT.

In this sample, this clone turned up many times. This chain joins TRBV5-1 and TRBJ2-3; 10 bases fit TRBD2. This CDR3 is 16 amino acids long. J was trimmed by 3 bases and V by 4 bases; bases with no gene match: 8. Germline V gives CDR1 SGHRS, CDR2 YFSETQ. The CDR3 DNA reads TGCGCCAGCAGCCGTTCTTCGGGACTAGCGACAGATACGCAGTATTTT. Protein product: CASSRSSGLATDTQYF.